Listed here are 25 T cell receptor beta chains from one sample, sequenced in a study of blood T cell repertoires in COVID-19. Generated by immunoSEQ multiplex PCR, the TCRdb table keeps only in-frame clones and is missing some. Altogether fewer than 250,000 clones are present, roughly 80% being singletons, with the ten largest covering 3% to 4.5%. Sequencing used PBMCs or T cells enriched from blood (not recorded which). Source of these receptors: a woman aged 40 to 50 who had been exposed to COVID-19.

The gene calls are TRBV7-3 and TRBJ2-1, with a tentative D call TRBD2 (5 bases). Between the trimmed V and J ends, which lost 5 bases and 0 bases, there was a span of 11 bases. The CDR3 has 15 residues. Germline values: CDR1 SGHTA, CDR2 FQGTGA. The CDR3 DNA is TGTGCCAGCAGCACCGACGGGAACTCCTACAATGAGCAGTTCTTC. Its protein is CASSTDGNSYNEQFF. Complete variable domain (other parts from reference TRBV7-3 and TRBJ2-1): GAGVSQTPSNKVTEKGKYVELRCDPISGHTALYWYRQSLGQGPEFLIYFQGTGAADDSGLPNDRFFAVRPEGSVSTLKIQRTERGDSAVYLCASSTDGNSYNEQFFGPGTRLTVL.

The chain employs TRBV15 and TRBJ1-1, with 9 bases fitting TRBD1. V dropped 1 base and J dropped 4; count of bases not matched to a gene: 4. CDR1 and CDR2 (germline): LNHNV, YYDKDF (reference sequence). The CDR3 extends over 15 amino acids. The CDR3 sequence: CATSRGGTGSTEAFF. The CDR3 region has the DNA TGTGCCACCAGCAGAGGAGGGACAGGGAGCACTGAAGCTTTCTTT.

The chain links TRBV7-3 to TRBJ2-1; 12 bases are a match to TRBD2. Germline V gene data show CDR1 as SGHTA and CDR2 as FQGTGA. V shed 0 bases and J 9 bases; nucleotides not matched to a gene: 6. CDR3 length: 16 residues. CDR3 sequence: CASSLTPSGGAGEQFF. CDR3 DNA sequence: TGTGCCAGCAGCTTAACGCCTAGCGGGGGGGCTGGTGAGCAGTTCTTC.

This clone was counted a single time. The chain carries TRBV7-8 and TRBJ2-4; possibly TRBD1 for D (6 bases). V lost 5 bases to trimming and J lost 0 bases, with 8 bases between them. The CDR3 is made up of 14 amino acids. CDR1 SGHVS and CDR2 FQNEAQ come from the germline V gene. The CDR3 sequence is CASSHRVAKNIQYF. In DNA, the CDR3 is TGTGCCAGCAGCCACAGGGTAGCCAAAAACATTCAGTACTTC.

This chain connects TRBV2 to TRBJ2-3; 11 bases match TRBD2. V was pared by 8 bases and J by 1 base, with 5 bases of the junction left unmatched. Per the germline V gene, CDR1 is SNHLY and CDR2 is FYNNEI. The CDR3 is 15 residues long. The DNA for the CDR3 is TGTGCCAGCCGCCCGACTAGCGGGGGCACAGATACGCAGTATTTT. It is translated as CASRPTSGGTDTQYF.

The V and J genes are TRBV7-2 and TRBJ2-2; TRBD2 matches 11 bases. With V trimmed by 6 bases and J by 4 bases, 4 bases remained unmatched. From germline, CDR1 is SGHTA and CDR2 FQGNSA. The CDR3 covers 15 residues. CDR3 region: CASRVAGGPTGELFF. CDR3 DNA sequence: TGTGCCAGCAGAGTAGCGGGGGGGCCCACCGGGGAGCTGTTTTTT. The variable domain in full, with the rest retrieved from reference TRBV7-2 and TRBJ2-2, is GAGVSQSPSNKVTEKGKDVELRCDPISGHTALYWYRQSLGQGLEFLIYFQGNSAPDKSGLPSDRFSAERTGGSVSTLTIQRTQQEDSAVYLCASRVAGGPTGELFFGEGSRLTVL.

The genes are TRBV5-4 and TRBJ2-5, with 9 bases fitting TRBD2. This CDR3 comprises 16 residues. Germline-derived CDR1 and CDR2 are SGHNT and YYREEE (reference sequence). Losses at the gene ends were 5 bases for V and 3 bases for J; bases not matched to a gene: 11. CDR3 protein: CASSPAGGREKETQYF. CDR3 in DNA: TGTGCCAGCAGTCCCGCGGGGGGGAGAGAAAAAGAGACCCAGTACTTC.

This rearrangement joins TRBV28 to TRBJ2-1, with TRBD1 matching 7 bases. From germline, CDR1 is MDHEN and CDR2 SYDVKM. V lost 8 bases to trimming and J lost 5 bases; unmatched junction nucleotides: 12. The CDR3 has 15 residues. CDR3 sequence reads: CASRGPGQTNNEQFF. The CDR3 DNA reads TGTGCCAGCCGAGGACCGGGACAGACCAACAATGAGCAGTTCTTC.

This clone has just one count. The chain uses TRBV5-6 and TRBJ2-5; D is ambiguous. Germline CDR1 is SGHDT and CDR2 is YYEEEE. This CDR3 region has 14 residues. Deletions cut 4 bases from V and 5 bases from J, with 15 bases between. The CDR3 bases are TGTGCCAGCAGCCCCCGTGTAGTTCGGGAGACCCAGTACTTC. Translation: CASSPRVVRETQYF.

For this clone: Other nucleotide sequences in the sample specify the same CDR3. This chain uses TRBV3-1 (or the pseudogene TRBV3-2) with TRBJ1-1; D is perhaps TRBD1 (6 bases). Germline CDR1 and CDR2: LGHDT and YNNKEL (reference sequence). This CDR3 region has 14 residues. The ends were cut back, 1 base at V and 6 bases at J, with 12 bases in the middle. The CDR3 DNA reads as TGTGCCAGCAGCCAAGCACAGGGAAGGTCTGAAGCTTTCTTT. Its protein is CASSQAQGRSEAFF.

The chain uses TRBV7-9 and TRBJ1-5; no clear D gene. The CDR3 runs to 12 residues. Germline loops: CDR1 SEHNR, CDR2 FQNEAQ (reference sequence). Trimming left V 4 bases short and J 6 bases short, with 7 bases between. In DNA form, the CDR3 reads TGTGCCAGCAGCTCCACTACTCAGCCCCAGCATTTT. Residues: CASSSTTQPQHF.

This sequence joins TRBV9 and TRBJ2-3, with 8 bases aligning to TRBD1. V trimming: 3 bases; J trimming: 3 bases; junction bases outside the gene matches: 3. Germline CDR1 SGDLS, CDR2 YYNGEE. This CDR3 region has 14 residues. The CDR3 loop is CASSARQGTDTQYF. CDR3 coding DNA: TGTGCCAGCAGCGCTCGACAGGGGACAGATACGCAGTATTTT.

The table lists this clone with a few counts. The rearrangement links TRBV5-6 to TRBJ2-3; D possibly corresponds to TRBD1 (6 bases). The germline V gene has CDR1 SGHDT and CDR2 YYEEEE. V lost 4 bases to trimming and J lost 3 bases, with 12 bases between them. The CDR3 consists of 14 residues. The DNA for the CDR3 is TGTGCCAGCAGCCGCCCCGACAGGACAGATACGCAGTATTTT. Amino acid sequence: CASSRPDRTDTQYF.

This clone was picked up one time. The V gene is TRBV18, the J gene TRBJ1-1; no definite D call. The ends were cut back, 3 bases at V and 11 bases at J, with 16 bases in the middle. CDR3 length equals 13 residues. Germline CDR1 is KGHSH and CDR2 is LQKENI. The chain's CDR3 is CASSPREDLEAFF. As DNA, the CDR3 is TGTGCCAGCTCACCCCGGGAGGACCTCGAGGCTTTCTTT.

The chain recombines TRBV10-1 with TRBJ2-3, with D perhaps TRBD2 (5 bases). V dropped 1 base and J dropped 1 base, with 12 bases sitting between them. Germline V CDR1 and CDR2: WNHNN, SYGVQD (reference sequence). The CDR3 has 16 residues. The DNA for the CDR3 is TGCGCCAGCAGTGAGTGTAGCGCCAATGGCACAGATACGCAGTATTTT. Translated: CASSECSANGTDTQYF.

The chain combines TRBV27 with TRBJ2-2, with 11 bases that match TRBD1. Trimming cost V 4 bases and J 6 bases; bases outside gene matches: 7. CDR1 is MNHEY and CDR2 is SMNVEV in the germline V gene (reference sequence). CDR3 size: 16 residues. CDR3 sequence reads: CASSSAGQGESGELFF. The CDR3 DNA sequence: TGTGCCAGCAGTTCTGCGGGACAGGGGGAATCCGGGGAGCTGTTTTTT.

The CDR3 loop is CASSPLERGVGYGYTF. The CDR3, as DNA: TGTGCCAGCAGCCCCTTGGAACGAGGAGTTGGCTATGGCTACACCTTC. The V call is TRBV5-6, the J call TRBJ1-2; D gene uncertain. V dropped 4 bases and J dropped 4 bases, with 20 bases sitting between them. CDR1 and CDR2 (germline): SGHDT, YYEEEE. The CDR3 sequence is 16 residues long.

The chain joins TRBV2 to TRBJ2-7, with a tentative D call TRBD2 (6 bases). CDR1 is SNHLY and CDR2 is FYNNEI in the germline V gene. The CDR3 spans 13 residues. Between the trimmed V and J ends, which lost 6 bases and 5 bases, there was a span of 14 bases. CDR3 coding DNA: TGTGCCAGCAGGGAGGGCCTATGGAACGAGCAGTACTTC. Translating gives CASREGLWNEQYF.

The genes are TRBV29-1 and TRBJ1-2; 8 bases map to TRBD1. V lost 7 bases, J lost 6 bases, and 10 bases stayed unmatched. The germline CDR1 and CDR2 sequences are SQVTM and ANQGSEA. The CDR3 length is 13 residues. CDR3: CSAPDGQGDGYTF. The CDR3, as DNA: TGCAGCGCCCCGGATGGACAGGGCGATGGCTACACCTTC.

The rearrangement joins TRBV6-1 to TRBJ2-7; possibly TRBD2 for D (5 bases). This CDR3 is 14 amino acids long. V lost 3 bases to trimming and J lost 2 bases, with 11 bases between them. Germline loops: CDR1 MNHNS, CDR2 SASEGT. This CDR3 reads CASSEWRLTYEQYF. CDR3 nucleotides: TGTGCCAGCAGTGAGTGGAGGCTCACCTACGAGCAGTACTTC.

This clone was recorded once. The chain employs TRBV7-3 and TRBJ1-3; a possible D gene is TRBD1 (5 bases). Trimming removed 5 bases at V and 0 bases at J, with 17 bases between. The CDR3 covers 17 residues. CDR1 and CDR2 from the germline V gene are SGHTA and FQGTGA. The CDR3: CASSLFTPGFSGNTIYF. DNA of the CDR3: TGTGCCAGCAGCCTATTTACCCCAGGGTTCTCTGGAAACACCATATATTTT.

The CDR3 loop is CASSSRTGGNTDTQYF. CDR3 DNA: TGTGCCAGCAGCTCTCGGACAGGGGGCAACACAGATACGCAGTATTTT. This chain links TRBV9 with TRBJ2-3; 11 bases are shared with TRBD1. J was trimmed by 2 bases and V by 4 bases; bases with no gene match: 6. Per germline, CDR1 SGDLS and CDR2 YYNGEE. The CDR3 has 16 amino acids.

The J gene is TRBJ2-2, the V gene TRBV18, with unresolved D. The V end was cut by 6 bases, the J end by 9 bases, with 11 bases between. The V gene's germline CDR1 is KGHSH and CDR2 LQKENI. This CDR3 has 12 amino acids. The CDR3, as DNA: TGTGCCAGCTCCCTAGGCCGGCGGGAGCTGTTTTTT. Translating gives CASSLGRRELFF.

The rearrangement links TRBV6-1 to TRBJ1-5; 11 bases match TRBD1. The germline gives CDR1 MNHNS, CDR2 SASEGT. The CDR3 contains 16 residues. After removal of 1 base from V and 7 bases from J, the junction contained 6 bases not matched to a gene. CDR3 region: CASSEVRGTGGQPQHF. As DNA, the CDR3 is TGTGCCAGCAGTGAAGTCAGAGGGACAGGGGGGCAGCCCCAGCATTTT.

The V gene is TRBV7-6, the J gene TRBJ2-4; 8 bases agree with TRBD1. Germline assignment: CDR1 SGHVS and CDR2 FNYEAQ. This CDR3 has 11 residues. Trimming at V came to 4 bases and at J to 15 bases, leaving 5 bases not matched to a gene. The CDR3 DNA follows: TGTGCCAGCAGCTCCAGGGGGCGGCGGTACTTC. Protein sequence: CASSSRGRRYF.